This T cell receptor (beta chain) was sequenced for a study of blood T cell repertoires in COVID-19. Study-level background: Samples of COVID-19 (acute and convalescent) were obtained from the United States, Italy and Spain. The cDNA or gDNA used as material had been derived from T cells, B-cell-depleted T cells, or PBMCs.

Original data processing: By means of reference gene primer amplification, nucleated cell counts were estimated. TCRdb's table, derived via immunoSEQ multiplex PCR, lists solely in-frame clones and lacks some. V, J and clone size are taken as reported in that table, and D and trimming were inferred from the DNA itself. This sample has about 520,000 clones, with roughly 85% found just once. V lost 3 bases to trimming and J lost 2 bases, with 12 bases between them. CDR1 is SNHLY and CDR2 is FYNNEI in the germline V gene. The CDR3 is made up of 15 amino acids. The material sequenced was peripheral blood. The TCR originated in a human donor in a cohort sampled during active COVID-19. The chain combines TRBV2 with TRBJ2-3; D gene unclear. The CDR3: CASSDSRRITDTQYF. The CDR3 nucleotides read TGTGCCAGCAGTGATTCACGTAGAATCACAGATACGCAGTATTTT.